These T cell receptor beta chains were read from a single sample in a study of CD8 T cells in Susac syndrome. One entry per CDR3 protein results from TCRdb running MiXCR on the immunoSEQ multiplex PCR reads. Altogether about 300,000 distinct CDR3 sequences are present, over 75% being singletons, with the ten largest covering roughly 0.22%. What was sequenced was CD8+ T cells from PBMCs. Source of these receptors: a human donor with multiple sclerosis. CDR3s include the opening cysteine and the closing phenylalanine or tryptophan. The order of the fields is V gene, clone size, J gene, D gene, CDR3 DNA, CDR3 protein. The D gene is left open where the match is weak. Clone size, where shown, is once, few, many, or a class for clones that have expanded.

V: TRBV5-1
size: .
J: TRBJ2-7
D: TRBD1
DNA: TGCGCCAGCAGCTTGGTTCCGACAGGGGGTATCTCCTACGAGCAGTACTTC
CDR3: CASSLVPTGGISYEQYF

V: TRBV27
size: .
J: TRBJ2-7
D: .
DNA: TGTGCCAGCAGTTTCGGTGGGAGCTTAAACTACGAGCAGTACTTC
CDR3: CASSFGGSLNYEQYF

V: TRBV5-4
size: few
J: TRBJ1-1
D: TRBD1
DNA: TGTGCCAGCAGCAGGGACAGGGCCAGGGTTGAAGCTTTCTTT
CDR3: CASSRDRARVEAFF

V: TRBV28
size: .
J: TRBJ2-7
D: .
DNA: TGTGCCAGCAGTTCGCGGACTATCACCAAGCCTTACGAGCAGTACTTC
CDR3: CASSSRTITKPYEQYF

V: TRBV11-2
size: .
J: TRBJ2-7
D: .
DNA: TGTGCCAGCAGCTTTGACGGAAGCTCCTACGAGCAGTACTTC
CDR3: CASSFDGSSYEQYF

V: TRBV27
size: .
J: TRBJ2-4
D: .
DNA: TGTGCCAGCAGTTTACGACTAGGAGGACGGATTCAGTACTTC
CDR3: CASSLRLGGRIQYF

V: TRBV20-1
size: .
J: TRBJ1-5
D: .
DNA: TGCAGTGCTAGAGATACTTCGCAGATCAATCAGCCCCAGCATTTT
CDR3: CSARDTSQINQPQHF

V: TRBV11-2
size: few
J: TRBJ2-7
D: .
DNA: TGTGCCAGCAGCTTAGTCACGGGAGACCCCTACGAGCAGTACTTC
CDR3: CASSLVTGDPYEQYF

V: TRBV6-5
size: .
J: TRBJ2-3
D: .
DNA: TGTGCCAGCAGCCCAATCGAGGAAGGGCCGGATACGCAGTATTTT
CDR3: CASSPIEEGPDTQYF

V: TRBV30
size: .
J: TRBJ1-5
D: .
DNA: TGTGCCTGGAGTCCCGATAGCAATCAGCCCCAGCATTTT
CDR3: CAWSPDSNQPQHF

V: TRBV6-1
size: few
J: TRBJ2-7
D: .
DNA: TGTGCCAGCAGTGAGTGGTCGCTGAGCTCCTACGAGCAGTACTTC
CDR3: CASSEWSLSSYEQYF

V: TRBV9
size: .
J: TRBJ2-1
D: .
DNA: TGTGCCAGCAGCGCCGCCGGACGGCGGAGCTCCTACAATGAGCAGTTCTTC
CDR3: CASSAAGRRSSYNEQFF

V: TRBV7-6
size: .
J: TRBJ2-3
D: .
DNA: TGTGCCAGCAGCAAAGTCGCCCCCTCGGCAGATACGCAGTATTTT
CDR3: CASSKVAPSADTQYF

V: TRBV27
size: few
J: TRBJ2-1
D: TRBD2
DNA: TGTGCCAGCAGTCCGGGACTAGCGGCCTACAATGAGCAGTTCTTC
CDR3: CASSPGLAAYNEQFF

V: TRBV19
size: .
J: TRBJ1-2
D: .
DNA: TGTGCCAGTAGCTCGTTTGGTTCTCCGAGACAGCTCTATGGCTACACCTTC
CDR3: CASSSFGSPRQLYGYTF

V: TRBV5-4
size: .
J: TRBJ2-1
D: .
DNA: TGTGCCAGCAGCTTGCCGCCGGGGTCCTACAATGAGCAGTTCTTC
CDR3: CASSLPPGSYNEQFF

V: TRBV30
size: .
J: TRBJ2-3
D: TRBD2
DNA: TGTGCCTGGAGTCTCCCTCCGAGGGAGGGGACAGATACGCAGTATTTT
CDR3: CAWSLPPREGTDTQYF

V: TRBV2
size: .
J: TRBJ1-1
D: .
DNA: TGTGCCAGCAGTGAAGTAAGGGTAAGGGGGACTGAAGCTTTCTTT
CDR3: CASSEVRVRGTEAFF

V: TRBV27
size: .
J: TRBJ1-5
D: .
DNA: TGTGCCACCCAGAGTTTGGGGAGCAATCAGCCCCAGCATTTT
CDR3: CATQSLGSNQPQHF

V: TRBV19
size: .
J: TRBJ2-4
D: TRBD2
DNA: TGTGCCAGACTCCCCGCGGGAGGGCCGGACATTCAGTACTTC
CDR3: CARLPAGGPDIQYF

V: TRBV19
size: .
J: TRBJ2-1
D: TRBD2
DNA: TGTGCCAGTAGTAGCTTAGAGGGACTAGCGGGAAGGCAGCAGTTCTTC
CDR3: CASSSLEGLAGRQQFF

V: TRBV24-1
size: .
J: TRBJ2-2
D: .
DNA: TGTGCCACCAGTGATGGGATGAACACCGGGGAGCTGTTTTTT
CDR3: CATSDGMNTGELFF

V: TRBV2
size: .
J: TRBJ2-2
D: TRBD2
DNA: TGTGCCAGCAAAAGATTAGCGGGAGAGTTGACGGGGGAGCTGTTTTTT
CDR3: CASKRLAGELTGELFF

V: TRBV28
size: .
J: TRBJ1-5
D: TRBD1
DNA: TGTGCCAGCAGACGACAGGGGGCATCGTCAATCGGCAATCAGCCCCAGCATTTT
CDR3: CASRRQGASSIGNQPQHF

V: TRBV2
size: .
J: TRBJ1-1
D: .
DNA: TGTGCCAGCAGAGAGCCCGGGACGGGGATTGAAGCTTTCTTT
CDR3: CASREPGTGIEAFF

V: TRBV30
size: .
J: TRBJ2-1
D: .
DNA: TGTGCCTGGAGTGTCTTACAGAACAATGAGCAGTTCTTC
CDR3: CAWSVLQNNEQFF

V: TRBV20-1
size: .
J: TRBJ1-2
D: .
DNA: TGCAGTGCTAGAGGCGGGGGCGAGGTCTATGGCTACACCTTC
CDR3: CSARGGGEVYGYTF

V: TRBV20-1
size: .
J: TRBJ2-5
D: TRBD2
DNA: TGCAGTGCTAGAGACTCGCTAGCGGGTTCGAGGGATCAAGAGACCCAGTACTTC
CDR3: CSARDSLAGSRDQETQYF

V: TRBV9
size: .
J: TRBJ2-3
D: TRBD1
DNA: TGTGCCAGCAGCGCACCGGGACAGGGGTTCCCAGATACGCAGTATTTT
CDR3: CASSAPGQGFPDTQYF

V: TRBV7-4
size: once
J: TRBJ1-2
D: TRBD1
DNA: TGTGCCAGCAGCCCCAACCGGGACAGGGGGCTTGGCTACACCTTC
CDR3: CASSPNRDRGLGYTF

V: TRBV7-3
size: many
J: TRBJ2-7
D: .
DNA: TGTGCCAGCAGCTTAGGGGCAGGGTACGAGCAGTACTTC
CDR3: CASSLGAGYEQYF

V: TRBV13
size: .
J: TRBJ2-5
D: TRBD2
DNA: TGTGCCAGCAGCTTAGAAGGCCCTAGCGGGAGGATAGAGACCCAGTACTTC
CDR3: CASSLEGPSGRIETQYF

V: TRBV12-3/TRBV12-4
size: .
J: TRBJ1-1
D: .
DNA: TGTGCCAGCAGGAGGGGGGCCGGGAACACTGAAGCTTTCTTT
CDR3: CASRRGAGNTEAFF

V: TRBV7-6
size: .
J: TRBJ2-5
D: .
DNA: TGTGCCAGCAGCTTAGCTCTGGGATCCCAAGAGACCCAGTACTTC
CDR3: CASSLALGSQETQYF

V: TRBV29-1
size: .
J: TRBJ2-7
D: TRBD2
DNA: TGCAGCGTTGAAGGGACTAGCGGGAGATCGTCCTACGAGCAGTACTTC
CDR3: CSVEGTSGRSSYEQYF

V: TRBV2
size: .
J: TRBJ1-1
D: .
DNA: TGTGCCAGCAGAAGAGCATTCCGGCTCGAAGCTTTCTTT
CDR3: CASRRAFRLEAFF

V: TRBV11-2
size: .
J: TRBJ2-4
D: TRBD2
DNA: TGTGCCAGCAGCTCAGGGACTAGCGGGATAGCCAAAAACATTCAGTACTTC
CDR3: CASSSGTSGIAKNIQYF

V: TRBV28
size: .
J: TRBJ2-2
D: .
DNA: TGTGCCAGCAGTTTAGGGCTTACGGACACCGGGGAGCTGTTTTTT
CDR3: CASSLGLTDTGELFF

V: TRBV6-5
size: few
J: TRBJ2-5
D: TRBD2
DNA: TGTGCCAGCAGTTACTCGTCGGCGGGAGAAGAGACCCAGTACTTC
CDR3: CASSYSSAGEETQYF

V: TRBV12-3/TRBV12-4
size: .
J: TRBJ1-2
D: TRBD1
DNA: TGTGCCAGCAGTTTCAGGGGGCGATTGGAAGGCTACACCTTC
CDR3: CASSFRGRLEGYTF

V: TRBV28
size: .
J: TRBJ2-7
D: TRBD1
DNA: TGTGCCAGCAGTTGGACAGGGGAAGGCTACGAGCAGTACTTC
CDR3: CASSWTGEGYEQYF